This T cell receptor (beta chain) is from a study of cytomegalovirus exposure and HLA in healthy donors (dated by TCRdb to between 2016 and 2019). Turning to the overall study: An earlier analysis of roughly 500 of the donors reported about 250 Gb of sequence data and some 100 million unique TCR beta sequences from 150 million to 200 million T cells. All discovery cohort repertoires had been generated on a single sequencing platform. A later genetic analysis took genome-wide SNP genotypes for 398 of the 666 donors and used that subset as a discovery cohort. In an earlier analysis of a few hundred of the donors, high-throughput TCR beta sequencing was used to judge whether each TCR beta V gene segment behaved as functional or pseudogenic. Typing coverage differed by locus: A, B, C, DRB1 and DQB1 were typed in about 629-630 donors, DQA1 in about 500, DPA1 in 606, and DPB1 in around 490. Donor age, sex, ethnicity and CMV serostatus were compiled alongside the repertoire data. HLA typing covered class I and class II loci at four-digit resolution. The genetic ancestry cluster associated with self-reported Caucasian donors included over 80% of the 398 genotyped donors. The study aimed to test whether signatures of past pathogen exposure could be identified by cataloging public T cell receptors. In a later analysis, previously published TCR beta repertoires from 666 donors were re-analyzed and high-resolution HLA genotyping was added so that TCR occurrence patterns could be studied. Rather than drawing on any new phenotypic data, the later analysis identified candidate immune exposures from TCR beta sequences and the way those sequences occurred across donors. Besides the first cohort of approximately 710 subjects, a separate validation cohort made up of around 120 different subjects was used. Among roughly 400 genotyped donors of the cohort, an average of around 240,000 unique TCR beta nucleotide sequences were sequenced per donor, about a sixth of them non-productive. A few DR-DQ haplotypes were treated as single units for association and clustering because of strong linkage in the cohort. The study profiled the T cell repertoires of some 610 subjects by immunosequencing and related them to cytomegalovirus serostatus. The study combined high-throughput TCR immunosequencing, statistical association of individual TCRs with disease status, and machine learning to predict cytomegalovirus infection status. Approximately 330 gigabases of sequencing data and 75 million to 85 million unique TCR sequences made up an early release that covered approximately 700 HLA-typed donors.

From the cysteine up to the phenylalanine, the CDR3 has a length of 16 residues. Only the CDR3 part of the read is kept: 48 bases, read in frame from the first base. The CDR1 and CDR2 encoded by the germline V gene are SGHRS and YFSETQ. V trim: 2 bases; J trim: 3 bases; unmatched bases: 7. Paper-wide results and their limitations: In a later genetic analysis, a missense DCLRE1C variant was associated with V-gene and J-gene trimming of TCR beta chains, and the association was replicated in an independent cohort. In a later genetic analysis, fewer N-insertions in productive TCRs were reported among donors in an Asian-associated ancestry cluster than the roughly 710-donor mean. Some IMGT-functional V segments, including TRBV6-2 and TRBV6-3, could not be distinguished by the 87-base-pair reads and were therefore excluded. The classifier was reported to diagnose cytomegalovirus status with high specificity and sensitivity in both the original and validation cohorts. A cluster of highly shared sequence variants was judged likely to represent a technical artifact of the sequencing pipeline. In vitro tests confirmed that a few of the cytomegalovirus-associated TCR beta chains recognize cytomegalovirus antigens. Strong co-occurrence of HLA alleles, especially DR and DQ, made assigning TCR associations to individual alleles difficult. A later analysis found that most CMV-associated TCR beta chains appeared HLA-restricted, with HLA associations seemingly driven largely by CMV exposure. Approximately 18 rarely observed V segments, including chromosome 9 orphons, were excluded from the earlier analysis of some 590 of the donors because counts were too low. Roughly uniform sequencing depth across donors was assumed in presence/absence analyses, although this assumption may not hold. A later analysis found that TCR association rates varied across HLA loci, with DRB1 alleles showing the most associated TCRs and HLA-C alleles the fewest. According to a later analysis, parvovirus B19, influenza, CMV and Epstein-Barr virus appeared linked to several top co-occurrence clusters. According to the authors, the approach could potentially be generalized to other disease states and immunological phenotypes. Specific HLA alleles were associated with 15,000 to 20,000 TCR beta sequences at a false discovery rate of 0.05 in a later analysis. An earlier analysis of approximately 500 of the donors showed that most TCR beta V segments appeared in productive rearrangements either about 87% or about 30% of the time, which broadly matched IMGT annotations. Most TCR sequences were observed very rarely across donors, whereas some public TCRs were present in many individuals. Because HLA typing was unavailable for some donors at each locus, only the typed subset was used in association tests. In a later analysis, HLA-associated TCR beta chains showed more clonal expansion and lower generation probabilities than non-associated chains that were equally common. Immune exposure information for the cohort was limited to CMV serostatus. Linkage disequilibrium might explain the correlated functional status among segregating V segments, but an unknown experimental factor could not be excluded. This cohort had only TCR beta chains sequenced, and the lack of alpha or paired-chain data limited which features could be detected. A total of 150 or so TCR beta chains were listed by the study as associated with cytomegalovirus. A further reported finding was that TCR beta sequences accurately predicted the HLA-A and HLA-B alleles for most subjects in the first cohort.

Turning to this clone: The target of this receptor is not known. There are no base qualities to consult, and no much larger clone falls within one base.

The cohort comprised some 680 healthy bone marrow donors. At the time of sampling, all cohort members were nominally healthy, though unrecorded immune exposures were likely present. The donor was CMV seronegative and was included in the group of several hundred seronegative cohort members. A peripheral blood sample was provided by each donor, and peripheral blood mononuclear cells were used for TCR beta sequencing. Genomic DNA extraction from the blood cell samples was performed with the Qiagen DNeasy Blood Extraction Kit. Library prep was done by the immunoSEQ multiplex PCR assay. The multiplex PCR relied on a mix of 60 forward primers for TCR Vbeta segments and 13 reverse primers for TCR Jbeta segments. Amplification of the CDR3 region of rearranged TCR beta genes was performed with a multiplex PCR assay on genomic DNA. The Illumina HiSeq System was used to sequence the amplified TCR beta libraries as 87-base-pair reads. Regarding the original processing steps: A later analysis counted tens of millions of unique TCR beta chains across the 550 to 750 repertoires, and some 11 million of these chains were shared by at least two donors. A nearest-neighbor algorithm error-corrected the raw reads and collapsed the reads into unique sequences, merging closely related sequences to remove PCR and sequencing errors. To assign V, D and J gene segments, CDR3 sequences were aligned to IMGT reference sequences. For a sequence to be retained, a match of at least six nucleotides to both a V gene segment and a J gene segment was required. A rearrangement was called productive if the CDR3 had no stop codons and remained in frame with V and J, and every other rearrangement was called non-productive. CDR3 was defined according to IMGT convention as the region running from the second conserved V-encoded cysteine to the conserved J-encoded phenylalanine. The earlier analysis of about 620 of the donors excluded sequences that lacked an unambiguous match to a single V gene segment. In an earlier analysis of several hundred of the donors, a V segment was called functional when productive rearrangements were above 56.7%, and segregating when the standard deviation between donors exceeded 5%. A statistical classification framework was built to diagnose cytomegalovirus status from the catalog of TCR beta chain sequences. In a later analysis, TCR nucleotide sequences were compared against IMGT/GENE-DB human TR gene sequences so that V and J genes could be assigned. The TCRdist pipeline was used in a later analysis to assign CDR3 sequences and most-parsimonious VDJ recombination scenarios. In a later analysis, every TCR beta chain was defined by the combination of its CDR3 amino acid sequence and its V-gene family, and reads without a unique V-gene family were dropped. To address suspected cross-contamination and a sequencing artifact, a later analysis removed around 590 highly shared, low-generation-probability nucleotide sequences. A later analysis calculated a clonal expansion index for each public chain from normalized within-repertoire ranks of inferred template counts. A later analysis computed generation probabilities with a VDJ recombination model fitted to out-of-frame rearrangements, and checked the results against IGoR. In a later analysis, TCR-TCR, TCR-HLA and TCR-CMV co-occurrence was scored with hypergeometric tests, and a repertoire-size bias correction was applied to TCR pairs. A later analysis estimated false discovery rates by permuting HLA or CMV assignments 20 times. In a later analysis, co-occurring TCRs were grouped using DBSCAN, with TCRdist sequence similarity added in when clustering inside HLA-allele-positive subsets. Co-occurrence clustering excluded repertoires with fewer than 30,000 or more than 120,000 public chains, plus five with anomalous nucleotide sharing. In its TCRdb copy, this immuneACCESS table keeps in-frame sequences only and misses some clones. Where compared with another copy, unresolved V genes explain less than half of these, and the others have no known cause. That table supplies the V and J calls and clone size; D and trimming were determined from the DNA. The sample contains 100,000 to 120,000 clones, 75% to 85% of them found a single time. Together, the top ten hold 2% to 2.5% of the sample.

In this chain, TRBV5-1 is recombined with TRBJ2-4, with 8 bases in between that match TRBD2. The clonotype comes from a man under 40 in good health and CMV-seronegative. The source material was PBMCs. The nucleotides are TGCGCCAGCAGCTTAGAAGTAGCGGGGCGCAAAAACATTCAGTACTTC. Translated, this gives CASSLEVAGRKNIQYF.